Listed below are T cell receptor beta chains from one sample, sequenced in a study of T cell responses to AZD1222 COVID-19 vaccine. Profiled with immunoSEQ multiplex PCR; TCRdb holds only in-frame clones, not every one. The sample has 200,000 to 250,000 clones; less than 95% are singletons. This material consisted of peripheral blood, taken 28 days after the second dose of the MenACWY control vaccine. The receptors here all came from an adult who received the MenACWY meningococcal vaccine as a control. Both conserved end residues are part of each CDR3. The D gene is left open where the match is weak. Expanded clones are given a class, and other clones once, few, many or no size at all.

d_call | clone_size | j_call | v_call | cdr3_aa | cdr3_nt
- | once | TRBJ1-3 | TRBV9 | CASSVSSGRSSGNTIYF | TGTGCCAGCAGCGTAAGTTCGGGACGAAGCTCTGGAAACACCATATATTTT
- | - | TRBJ1-2 | TRBV28 | CASSPPSEVSGYTF | TGTGCCAGCAGTCCCCCGAGCGAGGTTAGTGGCTACACCTTC
- | few | TRBJ2-7 | TRBV2 | CASSGKTTAGIVTYEQYF | TGTGCCAGCAGTGGAAAGACCACAGCCGGAATAGTAACCTACGAGCAGTACTTC
TRBD1 | - | TRBJ2-7 | TRBV6-5 | CASSYSGTGGNEQYF | TGTGCCAGCAGTTACTCCGGGACAGGGGGGAATGAGCAGTACTTC
- | - | TRBJ1-6 | TRBV28 | CASSDWQGSYNSPLHF | TGTGCCAGCAGTGATTGGCAGGGCAGTTATAATTCACCCCTCCACTTT
TRBD2 | - | TRBJ2-3 | TRBV10-3 | CAIGSGVSTDTQYF | TGTGCCATCGGGAGCGGGGTTAGCACAGATACGCAGTATTTT
TRBD1 | - | TRBJ2-2 | TRBV28 | CASSLEGGLGTGELFF | TGTGCCAGCAGTTTAGAAGGGGGCCTTGGCACCGGGGAGCTGTTTTTT
TRBD1 | - | TRBJ2-7 | TRBV27 | CASSLPGQGPYEQYF | TGTGCCAGCAGTTTGCCGGGACAGGGACCCTACGAGCAGTACTTC
TRBD1 | - | TRBJ1-2 | TRBV7-3 | CASSPGQDHYGYTF | TGTGCCAGCAGCCCTGGACAGGATCACTATGGCTACACCTTC
- | - | TRBJ1-4 | TRBV5-1 | CASAAAGEKLFF | TGCGCCAGCGCGGCGGCCGGTGAAAAACTGTTTTTT
TRBD1 | - | TRBJ1-4 | TRBV20-1 | CSASGDRTRALGKLFF | TGCAGTGCTAGTGGGGACAGGACTCGGGCACTAGGAAAACTGTTTTTT
TRBD1 | - | TRBJ2-3 | TRBV10-3 | CAISESGTGVIDTQYF | TGTGCCATCAGTGAGTCTGGGACAGGGGTGATAGATACGCAGTATTTT
- | - | TRBJ2-5 | TRBV6-2/TRBV6-3 | CASSYPGEGSETQYF | TGTGCCAGCAGTTACCCAGGGGAGGGGTCTGAGACCCAGTACTTC
TRBD1 | - | TRBJ1-4 | TRBV19 | CASSRKQGDEKLFF | TGTGCCAGTAGTAGAAAGCAGGGGGATGAAAAACTGTTTTTT
- | - | TRBJ1-4 | TRBV5-6 | CASSLMTAPNEKLFF | TGTGCCAGCAGCCTTATGACAGCCCCTAATGAAAAACTGTTTTTT
TRBD2 | - | TRBJ2-7 | TRBV24-1 | CATSAGGRASEQYF | TGTGCCACCAGTGCTGGCGGGAGGGCCTCCGAGCAGTACTTC
- | - | TRBJ1-1 | TRBV30 | CAWSVKLKNTEAFF | TGTGCCTGGAGTGTAAAACTGAAGAACACTGAAGCTTTCTTT
- | - | TRBJ1-2 | TRBV7-9 | CASSPDTANYGYTF | TGTGCCAGCAGCCCGGACACTGCTAACTATGGCTACACCTTC
- | - | TRBJ1-5 | TRBV5-5 | CASSLAGEGNQPQHF | TGTGCCAGCAGCTTGGCAGGGGAAGGCAATCAGCCCCAGCATTTT
TRBD2 | - | TRBJ2-7 | TRBV7-8 | CASSEYSGRVHEQYF | TGTGCCAGCAGCGAATATAGCGGGAGAGTCCACGAGCAGTACTTC
TRBD2 | - | TRBJ2-2 | TRBV7-8 | CASSFTSAGTGELFF | TGTGCCAGCAGCTTTACTAGCGCAGGCACCGGGGAGCTGTTTTTT
TRBD1 | - | TRBJ1-2 | TRBV3-1/TRBV3-2 | CASSQHLPGQGGNYGYTF | TGTGCCAGCAGCCAACACCTCCCGGGACAGGGTGGTAACTATGGCTACACCTTC
- | - | TRBJ1-3 | TRBV7-2 | CASSLVAQMGGNTIYF | TGTGCCAGCAGCTTAGTCGCGCAGATGGGTGGAAACACCATATATTTT
TRBD1 | - | TRBJ2-2 | TRBV7-9 | CASSGTGGTGELFF | TGTGCCAGCTCCGGGACAGGGGGCACCGGGGAGCTGTTTTTT
- | - | TRBJ1-1 | TRBV7-8 | CASSLNTGMNTEAFF | TGTGCCAGCAGCTTAAATACCGGCATGAACACTGAAGCTTTCTTT
- | once | TRBJ2-1 | TRBV9 | CASSSRLGEQFF | TGTGCCAGCAGCTCCCGTTTAGGTGAGCAGTTCTTC
TRBD2 | - | TRBJ2-1 | TRBV9 | CASSVRMSSGGPDNEQFF | TGTGCCAGCAGCGTAAGAATGTCGTCGGGAGGGCCCGACAATGAGCAGTTCTTC
- | - | TRBJ2-5 | TRBV5-1 | CASSPAFLSSKETQYF | TGCGCCAGCAGCCCCGCCTTTTTAAGTTCCAAAGAGACCCAGTACTTC
- | - | TRBJ1-2 | TRBV11-2 | CASSLAPSRSNYGYTF | TGTGCCAGCAGCTTAGCCCCGTCAAGGTCTAACTATGGCTACACCTTC
TRBD1 | - | TRBJ2-3 | TRBV19 | CASKGQGTDTQYF | TGTGCCAGTAAAGGACAGGGCACAGATACGCAGTATTTT
TRBD2 | - | TRBJ2-7 | TRBV29-1 | CSVEGEGSYEQYF | TGCAGCGTTGAAGGGGAGGGATCCTACGAGCAGTACTTC